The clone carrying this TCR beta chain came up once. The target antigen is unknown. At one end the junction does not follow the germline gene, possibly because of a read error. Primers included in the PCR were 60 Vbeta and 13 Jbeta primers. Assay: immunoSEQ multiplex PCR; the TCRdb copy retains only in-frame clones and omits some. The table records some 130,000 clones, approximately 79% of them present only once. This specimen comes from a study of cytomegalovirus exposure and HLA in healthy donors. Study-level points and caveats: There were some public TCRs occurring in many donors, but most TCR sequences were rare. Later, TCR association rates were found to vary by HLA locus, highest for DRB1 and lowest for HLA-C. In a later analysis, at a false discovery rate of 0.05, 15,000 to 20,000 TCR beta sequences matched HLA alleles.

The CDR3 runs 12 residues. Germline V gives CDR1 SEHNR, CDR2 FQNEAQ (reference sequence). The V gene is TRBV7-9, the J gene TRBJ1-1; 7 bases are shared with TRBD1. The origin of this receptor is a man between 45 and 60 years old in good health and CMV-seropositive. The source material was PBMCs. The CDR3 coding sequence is TGTTCCAGCAGCTTGAGACAGGGAGAAGCTTTCTTT. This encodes CSSSLRQGEAFF.